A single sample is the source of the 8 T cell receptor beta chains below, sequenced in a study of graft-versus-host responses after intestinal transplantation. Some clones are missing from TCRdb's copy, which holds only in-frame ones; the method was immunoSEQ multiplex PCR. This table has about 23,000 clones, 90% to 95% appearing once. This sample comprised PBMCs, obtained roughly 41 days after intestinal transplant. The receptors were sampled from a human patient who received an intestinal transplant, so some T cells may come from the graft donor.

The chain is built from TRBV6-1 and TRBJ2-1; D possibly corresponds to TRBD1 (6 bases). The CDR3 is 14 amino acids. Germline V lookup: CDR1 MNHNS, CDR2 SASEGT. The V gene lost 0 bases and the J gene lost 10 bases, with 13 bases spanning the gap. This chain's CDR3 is CASSEAYSGTEQFF. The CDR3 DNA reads TGTGCCAGCAGTGAAGCTTACTCCGGGACAGAGCAGTTCTTC.

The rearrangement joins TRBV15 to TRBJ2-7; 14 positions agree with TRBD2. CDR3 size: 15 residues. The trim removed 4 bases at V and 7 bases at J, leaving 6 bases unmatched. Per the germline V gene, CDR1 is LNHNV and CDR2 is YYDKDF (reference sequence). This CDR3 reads CATSTPRLAGGEQYF. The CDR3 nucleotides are TGTGCCACCAGCACCCCGAGACTAGCGGGAGGGGAGCAGTACTTC.

CDR3 coding DNA: TGTGCCAGCAGCCCAGGGGGAAGCAATCAGCCCCAGCATTTT. Protein: CASSPGGSNQPQHF. The chain uses TRBV7-9 and TRBJ1-5; 7 nucleotides match TRBD1. In germline, CDR1 is SEHNR, CDR2 FQNEAQ (reference sequence). The length of the CDR3 is 14 residues. After removal of 5 bases from V and 1 base from J, the junction contained 2 bases not matched to a gene.

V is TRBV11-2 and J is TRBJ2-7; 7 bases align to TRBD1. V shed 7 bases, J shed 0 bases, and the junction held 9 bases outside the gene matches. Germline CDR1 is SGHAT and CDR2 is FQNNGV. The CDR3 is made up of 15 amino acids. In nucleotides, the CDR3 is TGTGCCAGCACCCCTTCCGGGACAGTCTCCTACGAGCAGTACTTC. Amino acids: CASTPSGTVSYEQYF.

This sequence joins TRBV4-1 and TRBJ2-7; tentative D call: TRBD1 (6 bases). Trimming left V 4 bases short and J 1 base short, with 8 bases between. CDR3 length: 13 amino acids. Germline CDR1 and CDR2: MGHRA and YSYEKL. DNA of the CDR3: TGCGCCAGCAGCCCGGGACAATCCTACGAGCAGTACTTC. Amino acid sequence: CASSPGQSYEQYF.

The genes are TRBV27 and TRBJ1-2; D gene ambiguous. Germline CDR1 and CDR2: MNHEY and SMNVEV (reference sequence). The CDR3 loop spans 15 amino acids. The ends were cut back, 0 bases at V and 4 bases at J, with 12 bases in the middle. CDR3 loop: CASSLSPGPAYGYTF. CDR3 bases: TGTGCCAGCAGTTTATCGCCAGGTCCCGCCTATGGCTACACCTTC.

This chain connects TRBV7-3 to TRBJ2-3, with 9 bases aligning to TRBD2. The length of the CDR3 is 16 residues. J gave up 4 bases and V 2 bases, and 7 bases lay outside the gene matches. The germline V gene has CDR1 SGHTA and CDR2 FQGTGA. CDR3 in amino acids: CASSLAGGVVADTQYF. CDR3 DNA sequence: TGTGCCAGCAGCTTAGCGGGAGGGGTGGTAGCAGATACGCAGTATTTT.

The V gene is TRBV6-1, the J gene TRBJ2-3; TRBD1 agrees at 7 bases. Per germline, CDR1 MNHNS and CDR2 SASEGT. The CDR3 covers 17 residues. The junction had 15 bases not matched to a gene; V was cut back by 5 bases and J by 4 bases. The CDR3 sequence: CASSQVLGRGSADTQYF. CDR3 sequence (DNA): TGTGCCAGCAGTCAAGTCCTTGGCAGGGGGAGCGCAGATACGCAGTATTTT.